This TCR beta chain emerged from a study of T cell responses to AZD1222 COVID-19 vaccine. Germline lookup yields CDR1 SGDLS and CDR2 YYNGEE. Between the trimmed V and J ends, which lost 0 bases and 7 bases, there was a span of 4 bases. The CDR3 spans 12 residues. Sequencing was performed with immunoSEQ multiplex PCR; in TCRdb, only in-frame clones are kept and a portion is missing. In the table there are around 160,000 clones, more than 75% of which are singletons. This specimen was peripheral blood, taken on day 0 of AZD1222 vaccination. V is TRBV9 and J is TRBJ2-2; D remains ambiguous. The clonotype was recovered from an adult in good health. This chain's CDR3 is CASSVGGGELFF. The DNA of the CDR3 is TGTGCCAGCAGCGTAGGGGGCGGGGAGCTGTTTTTT.